One sample yielded the 17 T cell receptor beta chains listed below, sequenced in a study of post-analysis software for immune sequencing data (dated by TCRdb to between 2014 and 2016). The method behind the library was PCR. Sequencing was carried out with an Illumina HiSeq 2500. To reduce PCR and sequencing biases, unique molecular identifiers were incorporated into the TCR beta cDNA libraries. TCRdb trimmed public reads at Q25 via fastp, called clones via MiXCR and kept in-frame beta chains. Rows are unified per CDR3 protein, each entry keeping the most common DNA and genes. Counted in this sample were hundreds of thousands of distinct CDR3 sequences; roughly 27% of them appeared once. The ten largest make up more than 0.45% of the sample. Study-wide findings and limitations: Significantly higher frequencies in patients than in controls were found for five or six TRBV segments, including TRBV5-6, TRBV5-1 and TRBV20-1.

The antigens these receptors bind are not known. The sequencing input was blood. Every receptor here comes from a girl aged 10-17 years with multiple sclerosis.

The chain employs TRBV20-1 and TRBJ2-1; TRBD2 matches 13 bases. The trim removed 5 bases at V and 9 bases at J, leaving 7 bases unmatched. Looked up from germline, CDR1 is DFQATT and CDR2 is SNEGSKA (reference sequence). This CDR3 region has 14 residues. The CDR3 here is CSAARLAGGGEQFF. The CDR3 DNA follows: TGCAGTGCTGCACGACTAGCGGGAGGAGGTGAGCAGTTCTTC.

V is TRBV4-1 and J is TRBJ1-1; 8 positions match TRBD1. Germline CDR1 and CDR2: MGHRA and YSYEKL. The CDR3 contains 18 residues. V shed 1 base, J shed 1 base, and the junction held 11 bases outside the gene matches. In nucleotides, the CDR3 is TGCGCCAGCAGCCAAGCCTACGGCAGGGGGCTAGGGAACACTGAAGCTTTCTTT. Amino acid sequence: CASSQAYGRGLGNTEAFF.

In its sample, this clonotype was seen a few times. The junction shows a germline mismatch at one end, possibly a read error. The chain is built from TRBV20-1 and TRBJ2-5; D is undetermined. This CDR3 is built from 14 residues. In germline, CDR1 is DFQATT, CDR2 SNEGSKA (reference sequence). CDR3 amino acids: CSARARRNQGTQYF. The DNA for the CDR3 is TGCAGTGCTAGAGCCCGACGGAACCAAGGGACCCAGTACTTC.

Note on this clonotype: One junction end does not reproduce the germline sequence, and a read error may be involved. V and J are TRBV7-8 and TRBJ2-4; D unclear. CDR1 and CDR2 (germline): SGHVS, FQNEAQ. This CDR3 is built from 14 residues. For the CDR3, the DNA is TGTGCCTGCAGCTTAGATCTAGCCAAAAACATTCAGTACTTC. The encoded protein is CACSLDLAKNIQYF.

This clonotype was observed many times. The gene calls are TRBV4-1 and TRBJ2-3, with TRBD2 identical over 10 bases. J gave up 1 base and V 3 bases, and 1 base lay outside the gene matches. Germline V gene sequence: CDR1 MGHRA, CDR2 YSYEKL. The length of the CDR3 is 15 residues. In DNA, the CDR3 is TGCGCCAGCAGCCACGGACTAGCGGGCACAGATACGCAGTATTTT. Residues: CASSHGLAGTDTQYF.

The gene calls are TRBV28 and TRBJ2-1, with D possibly called TRBD1 or TRBD2 (5 bases each). The J call may not be correct, given that the DNA end is closer to TRBJ2-7. Germline V gives CDR1 MDHEN, CDR2 SYDVKM. This CDR3 comprises 18 residues. The CDR3 region has the DNA TGTGCCAGCAGTTTACGGGGCAGATCTTGGTTTGGTTACAATGAGCAGTACTTC. Translated: CASSLRGRSWFGYNEQYF.

The chain couples TRBV12-5 to TRBJ2-7; D is uncertain. The germline CDR1 and CDR2 sequences are LGHNT and FRNRAP. The CDR3 is made up of 12 amino acids. V was trimmed by 6 bases and J by 6 bases, leaving 12 bases between them. DNA of the CDR3: TGTGCTAGTGGCTCCTCCGCCAGCGAGCAGTACTTC. Translating gives CASGSSASEQYF.

The chain is built from TRBV7-9 and TRBJ2-1, with 9 bases matching TRBD2. V shed 2 bases and J 0 bases; nucleotides not matched to a gene: 11. Germline CDR1 reads SEHNR; CDR2 reads FQNEAQ (reference sequence). This CDR3 has 19 residues. DNA for the CDR3: TGTGCCAGCAGCTTAACCGACAGAGCGGGAGGCAGCTCCTACAATGAGCAGTTCTTC. Protein: CASSLTDRAGGSSYNEQFF.

V usage is TRBV7-2 and J usage is TRBJ2-4; 8 positions agree with TRBD2. The CDR3 has 18 residues. V trimming: 0 bases; J trimming: 0 bases; junction bases outside the gene matches: 7. CDR1 SGHTA and CDR2 FQGNSA come from the germline V gene. For the CDR3, the DNA is TGTGCCAGCAGCTTAGCGGGGCGGGGGGTCCTAGCCAAAAACATTCAGTACTTC. Protein sequence: CASSLAGRGVLAKNIQYF. Looking up the rest from reference TRBV7-2 and TRBJ2-4 gives the full variable domain: GAGVSQSPSNKVTEKGKDVELRCDPISGHTALYWYRQSLGQGLEFLIYFQGNSAPDKSGLPSDRFSAERTGGSVSTLTIQRTQQEDSAVYLCASSLAGRGVLAKNIQYFGAGTRLSVL.

The gene calls are TRBV28 and TRBJ2-7; 13 bases are shared with TRBD2. The junction had 11 bases not matched to a gene; V was cut back by 6 bases and J by 6 bases. Germline V lookup: CDR1 MDHEN, CDR2 SYDVKM. The length of the CDR3 is 16 residues. CDR3 DNA: TGTGCCAGCAGCCAACTGGGACTAGCGGGACTCTCCGAGCAGTACTTC. Its protein is CASSQLGLAGLSEQYF.

This clonotype was observed a few times. This chain connects TRBV11-1 to TRBJ2-1, with TRBD2 matching 10 bases. CDR3 length: 15 amino acids. Germline assignment: CDR1 SGHAT and CDR2 FQDESV (reference sequence). The ends lost 5 bases at V and 3 bases at J; junction bases unmatched: 4. CDR3 protein: CASSPSGGRYNEQFF. The CDR3 DNA is TGTGCCAGCAGCCCTAGCGGGGGCCGCTACAATGAGCAGTTCTTC.

In this sample, this clonotype turned up once. The chain uses TRBV20-1 and TRBJ2-7, with 10 bases lining up with TRBD2. V dropped 5 bases and J dropped 3; count of bases not matched to a gene: 7. Germline assignment: CDR1 DFQATT and CDR2 SNEGSKA (reference sequence). The CDR3 loop spans 14 amino acids. The CDR3 DNA reads TGCAGTGCTCGGGCCGGGACTAGCGACTACGAGCAGTACTTC. Translating gives CSARAGTSDYEQYF.

The gene calls are TRBV20-1 and TRBJ2-7; 7 bases fit TRBD2. V shed 1 base and J 1 base; nucleotides not matched to a gene: 10. The CDR3 contains 16 residues. Looked up from germline, CDR1 is DFQATT and CDR2 is SNEGSKA (reference sequence). CDR3 DNA: TGCAGTGCTAGAGGCGGGAGAAGGGAGAAGTCCTACGAGCAGTACTTC. Its translation is CSARGGRREKSYEQYF.

The chain employs TRBV29-1 and TRBJ2-3; 11 bases align to TRBD2. V trimming: 3 bases; J trimming: 7 bases; junction bases outside the gene matches: 9. This CDR3 comprises 15 residues. CDR1 and CDR2 (germline): SQVTM, ANQGSEA. In DNA form, the CDR3 reads TGCAGCGTTGATTCGGGCCTAGCGGGAGGATATACGCAGTATTTT. Translation: CSVDSGLAGGYTQYF.

There are a few counts of this clonotype. The genes are TRBV4-3 and TRBJ2-1; the match to TRBD1 covers 8 bases. The CDR3 has 16 residues. Unmatched junction bases numbered 5, after V lost 0 bases and J lost 4 bases. Germline V gene lookup returns CDR1 LGHNA and CDR2 YSLEER. The CDR3: CASSQDRTGRYNEQFF. The CDR3 DNA is TGCGCCAGCAGCCAAGACCGGACAGGGAGGTACAATGAGCAGTTCTTC.

In regard to this clonotype: As the CDR3 is not closed by the conserved phenylalanine or tryptophan, this likely results from a read error. This chain joins TRBV7-6 and TRBJ2-1; 7 bases agree with TRBD2. J was trimmed by 0 bases and V by 2 bases; bases with no gene match: 13. The germline gives CDR1 SGHVS, CDR2 FNYEAQ. The CDR3 consists of 19 residues. Here the CDR3 DNA reads TGTGCCAGCAGCTTACAAGTAAGAGCGGGGTTGAGCTCCTACAATGAGCAGTTCGTC. Amino acid sequence: CASSLQVRAGLSSYNEQFV.

This clonotype was counted a few times. CDR3 coding DNA: TGTGCCAGCAGCCTCGCCGTCGATGGCTACACCTTC. Amino acids: CASSLAVDGYTF. The chain has TRBV6-6 and TRBJ1-2; D ambiguous. There are 12 residues in the CDR3. Germline values: CDR1 MNHNY, CDR2 SVGAGI (reference sequence). V lost 6 bases to trimming and J lost 6 bases, with 11 bases between them.